The 29 T cell receptor beta chains listed next were all sequenced from one sample in a study of blood T cell repertoires in COVID-19. Using immunoSEQ multiplex PCR, the repertoire was profiled, and TCRdb retains in-frame clones only, with some absent. Of 25,000 to 30,000 clones listed, under 95% are singletons. The source material was peripheral blood. The receptor source for this set is a man aged 50-60 years with active COVID-19.

This chain uses TRBV3-1 (or the pseudogene TRBV3-2) with TRBJ2-7; a weak D match, TRBD1 (6 bases). CDR3 length equals 15 residues. CDR1 and CDR2 from the germline V gene are LGHDT and YNNKEL (reference sequence). The V and J ends lost 4 bases and 6 bases respectively, with 19 bases between them. In DNA form, the CDR3 reads TGTGCCAGCAGCCGACCGGGACAACTCCGAGGCGAGCAGTACTTC. Translated, it gives CASSRPGQLRGEQYF.

This clone was seen only once. This chain links TRBV11-2 with TRBJ1-3, with 8 bases fitting TRBD1. The trim removed 5 bases at V and 3 bases at J, leaving 3 bases unmatched. The CDR3 is 14 amino acids. In germline, CDR1 is SGHAT, CDR2 FQNNGV. CDR3 amino acids: CASSPDRVGNTIYF. The CDR3 DNA reads TGTGCCAGCAGCCCGGACAGGGTTGGAAACACCATATATTTT.

The V gene is TRBV5-6, the J gene TRBJ2-5; TRBD1 might be the D (5 bases). V was pared by 4 bases and J by 1 base, with 23 bases between. The CDR3 is 18 amino acids. Germline CDR1 SGHDT, CDR2 YYEEEE. CDR3 nucleotide sequence: TGTGCCAGCAGCCGACCTTACCCAGGGCGGCCCATCCAAGAGACCCAGTACTTC. This gives the protein CASSRPYPGRPIQETQYF.

The chain recombines TRBV29-1 with TRBJ2-1; 9 bases match TRBD2. J gave up 3 bases and V 2 bases, and 5 bases lay outside the gene matches. Germline-derived CDR1 and CDR2 are SQVTM and ANQGSEA. This CDR3 is built from 15 residues. CDR3 nucleotide sequence: TGCAGCGTTGAACTAGCGGGATCGGTCTACAATGAGCAGTTCTTC. It yields the protein CSVELAGSVYNEQFF.

The chain carries TRBV19 and TRBJ2-1, with a weak D call TRBD1 (6 bases). Germline lookup yields CDR1 LNHDA and CDR2 SQIVND (reference sequence). Trimming left V 5 bases short and J 8 bases short, with 13 bases between. This CDR3 comprises 13 residues. This CDR3 reads CASSYQGIDEQFF. The DNA for the CDR3 is TGTGCCAGTAGTTATCAGGGGATCGATGAGCAGTTCTTC.

In its sample, this clone was seen a few times. V gene TRBV5-1 combines with J gene TRBJ2-2; 9 nucleotides line up with TRBD1. Germline V gene lookup returns CDR1 SGHRS and CDR2 YFSETQ. The CDR3 loop spans 17 amino acids. V was clipped by 1 base and J by 1 base; unmatched bases: 5. The DNA for the CDR3 is TGCGCCAGCAGCTTGAAACAGGGGGCACAGAACACCGGGGAGCTGTTTTTT. Translation: CASSLKQGAQNTGELFF.

The V call is TRBV12-5, the J call TRBJ2-7; D not resolved. The germline CDR1 and CDR2 sequences are LGHNT and FRNRAP. The CDR3 loop spans 13 amino acids. Trimming took off 1 base at V and 3 bases at J, with 7 bases between the two ends. The CDR3 reads CASGLAGRYEQYF. The CDR3 DNA reads as TGTGCTAGTGGTTTGGCAGGCCGCTACGAGCAGTACTTC. Looking up the rest from reference TRBV12-5 and TRBJ2-7 gives the full variable domain: DARVTQTPRHKVTEMGQEVTMRCQPILGHNTVFWYRQTMMQGLELLAYFRNRAPLDDSGMPKDRFSAEMPDATLATLKIQPSEPRDSAVYFCASGLAGRYEQYFGPGTRLTVT.

In its sample, this clone was seen once. V gene TRBV7-2 combines with J gene TRBJ2-5; 11 bases agree with TRBD2. The CDR3 contains 16 residues. CDR1 is SGHTA, CDR2 FQGNSA, per germline. Unmatched junction bases numbered 6, after V lost 1 base and J lost 5 bases. The DNA for the CDR3 is TGTGCCAGCAGCTTAGTAGCGGGAGGGCCCGGTGAGACCCAGTACTTC. Protein: CASSLVAGGPGETQYF.

This clone is a singleton in its sample. The chain joins TRBV27 to TRBJ1-5; no firm D call. The CDR3 totals 14 residues. The V gene's germline CDR1 is MNHEY and CDR2 SMNVEV (reference sequence). V lost 8 bases and J lost 3, with 14 bases in between. DNA of the CDR3: TGTGCCAGCCACCCTAGCAGACTCAATCAGCCCCAGCATTTT. Amino acids: CASHPSRLNQPQHF.

This clone is a singleton in its sample. This sequence joins TRBV6-6 and TRBJ2-3; 7 bases match TRBD1. The germline gives CDR1 MNHNY, CDR2 SVGAGI (reference sequence). V lost 2 bases and J lost 2; bases outside the gene matches: 1. The CDR3 runs to 14 residues. The CDR3 spells CASSYGQATDTQYF. The CDR3 DNA follows: TGTGCCAGCAGTTACGGACAGGCCACAGATACGCAGTATTTT.

CDR3 DNA: TGTGCCAGCAGTGAACGACTTTTCCGGTCGTACTTC. Its protein product is CASSERLFRSYF. The V call is TRBV2, the J call TRBJ2-4; D uncertain. Trimming removed 2 bases at V and 15 bases at J, with 14 bases between. The CDR3 is 12 residues long. Germline CDR1 SNHLY, CDR2 FYNNEI. Filled out from reference TRBV2 and TRBJ2-4, the complete variable domain reads EPEVTQTPSHQVTQMGQEVILRCVPISNHLYFYWYRQILGQKVEFLVSFYNNEISEKSEIFDDQFSVERPDGSNFTLKIRSTKLEDSAMYFCASSERLFRSYFGAGTRLSVL.

The chain recombines TRBV30 with TRBJ1-6, with D uncertain. Trimming removed 0 bases at V and 2 bases at J, with 14 bases between. CDR3 length equals 17 residues. Germline CDR1 GTSNPN, CDR2 SVGIG (reference sequence). This CDR3 is CAWSVQMGRAYNSPLHF. CDR3 sequence (DNA): TGTGCCTGGAGTGTACAGATGGGGAGGGCCTATAATTCACCCCTCCACTTT.

In this sample, this clone turned up once. The chain employs TRBV28 and TRBJ1-6, with a weak D call TRBD1 (6 bases). Deletions cut 1 base from V and 8 bases from J, with 12 bases between. Germline CDR1 and CDR2: MDHEN and SYDVKM. The CDR3 is 15 residues long. CDR3: CASSLFGGRDSPLHF. In DNA, the CDR3 is TGTGCCAGCAGTTTATTCGGGGGGCGGGATTCACCCCTCCACTTT.

The chain links TRBV2 to TRBJ2-7; TRBD1 agrees at 9 bases. Germline values: CDR1 SNHLY, CDR2 FYNNEI. With 4 bases clipped from V and 3 bases from J, the junction kept 10 bases outside the gene matches. The CDR3 has 16 residues. Here the CDR3 DNA reads TGTGCCAGCAGTGGGGGACAGGGCAAAAGGATCTACGAGCAGTACTTC. Translation gives CASSGGQGKRIYEQYF.

The rearrangement uses TRBV5-1 and TRBJ2-1; no firm D call. The CDR3 spans 13 residues. The V end lost 4 bases, the J end lost 8 bases, and 13 bases lay between the germline ends. From germline, CDR1 is SGHRS and CDR2 YFSETQ. The CDR3 nucleotides read TGCGCCAGCAGCCTCCAGACTGTAGATGAGCAGTTCTTC. Amino acids: CASSLQTVDEQFF.

The chain combines TRBV3-1 (or the pseudogene TRBV3-2) with TRBJ2-1, with TRBD2 identical over 10 bases. Germline CDR1 and CDR2: LGHDT and YNNKEL (reference sequence). The CDR3 sequence is 13 residues long. Trimming removed 4 bases from V and 12 bases from J; junction bases left unmatched: 6. The chain's CDR3 is CASSPNVAGGQFF. The DNA for the CDR3 is TGTGCCAGCAGCCCCAACGTAGCGGGGGGGCAGTTCTTC.

The chain joins TRBV27 to TRBJ2-2; D may be TRBD2 (6 bases). The length of the CDR3 is 16 residues. The germline gives CDR1 MNHEY, CDR2 SMNVEV (reference sequence). V lost 6 bases to trimming and J lost 1 base, with 15 bases between them. This CDR3 is CASSPGTRLNTGELFF. In nucleotides, the CDR3 is TGTGCCAGCAGCCCCGGGACTCGCTTGAACACCGGGGAGCTGTTTTTT.

The rearrangement joins TRBV9 to TRBJ1-1, with D perhaps TRBD1 (5 bases). In germline, CDR1 is SGDLS, CDR2 YYNGEE. The length of the CDR3 is 15 residues. V was pared by 4 bases and J by 1 base, with 14 bases between. The CDR3 DNA sequence: TGTGCCAGCAGCCTCACGGACAACCCGAACACTGAAGCTTTCTTT. Translation: CASSLTDNPNTEAFF.

This chain links TRBV6-2 or TRBV6-3 with TRBJ2-3, with a possible D match to TRBD2 (5 bases). The germline CDR1 and CDR2 sequences are MNHEY and SVGEGT. V was cut by 6 bases and J by 4 bases, with 14 bases left in between. The CDR3 has 14 residues. The CDR3 bases are TGTGCCAGCAGCCTCGGCCAGCGGCCAGATACGCAGTATTTT. This codes for CASSLGQRPDTQYF.

The genes are TRBV3-1 (or the pseudogene TRBV3-2) and TRBJ2-5; 8 positions match TRBD2. This CDR3 contains 16 residues. CDR1 and CDR2 from the germline V gene are LGHDT and YNNKEL (reference sequence). After removal of 4 bases from V and 1 base from J, the junction contained 8 bases not matched to a gene. CDR3 protein: CASSRGLSGGQETQYF. The CDR3 coding sequence is TGTGCCAGCAGCCGGGGTTTGAGCGGGGGCCAAGAGACCCAGTACTTC.

The rearrangement links TRBV5-1 to TRBJ2-1; 10 bases agree with TRBD2. CDR1 and CDR2 from the germline V gene are SGHRS and YFSETQ. V gave up 0 bases and J gave up 8 bases; unmatched junction bases: 11. The CDR3 is 17 residues long. CDR3 in DNA: TGCGCCAGCAGCTTGGGGGCTAGCGGGAGTATTTTGGATGAGCAGTTCTTC. Protein sequence: CASSLGASGSILDEQFF.

The genes are TRBV7-9 and TRBJ2-2; D is unresolved. V was pared by 7 bases and J by 6 bases, with 12 bases between. The CDR3 spans 13 residues. The germline gives CDR1 SEHNR, CDR2 FQNEAQ (reference sequence). This chain's CDR3 is CASTPSPPGELFF. In nucleotides, the CDR3 is TGTGCCAGCACCCCGAGTCCCCCCGGGGAGCTGTTTTTT.

The V call is TRBV11-2, the J call TRBJ1-6; D remains unclear. Looked up from germline, CDR1 is SGHAT and CDR2 is FQNNGV. V shed 3 bases and J shed 10 bases, with 10 bases lying between them. CDR3 length equals 13 residues. The CDR3 DNA follows: TGTGCCAGCAGCTTGCCTAAGAGATCACCCCTCCACTTT. Translated: CASSLPKRSPLHF.

This clone was picked up a small number of times. CDR3 in amino acids: CASSQDSNMPGEGYGYTF. The CDR3 DNA reads as TGCGCCAGCAGCCAAGACTCGAACATGCCAGGGGAGGGTTATGGCTACACCTTC. The chain combines TRBV4-1 with TRBJ1-2, with D maybe TRBD1 (6 bases). This CDR3 has 18 amino acids. In germline, CDR1 is MGHRA, CDR2 YSYEKL. V was shortened by 0 bases and J by 5 bases, with 22 bases between the two germline ends.

CDR3 loop: CASSPQVQGGTDTQYF. In DNA, the CDR3 is TGTGCCAGCAGCCCCCAGGTACAGGGAGGCACAGATACGCAGTATTTT. This chain connects TRBV9 to TRBJ2-3; TRBD1 might be the D (6 bases). The CDR3 is 16 amino acids. Looked up from germline, CDR1 is SGDLS and CDR2 is YYNGEE. Trimming stripped 4 bases from V and 1 base from J, with 16 bases between.

V usage is TRBV28 and J usage is TRBJ2-7; 8 bases align to TRBD1. This CDR3 has 14 amino acids. Germline CDR1 and CDR2: MDHEN and SYDVKM. The J segment lost 7 bases and the V segment lost 5 bases, leaving 10 bases of the junction unmatched. CDR3: CASSTPGQAGEQYF. The CDR3 DNA reads TGTGCCAGCAGTACCCCGGGACAGGCGGGTGAGCAGTACTTC.

The V call is TRBV7-8, the J call TRBJ2-1; D not resolved. CDR1 is SGHVS and CDR2 is FQNEAQ in the germline V gene. This CDR3 is built from 16 residues. The germline V and J ends were trimmed by 3 bases and 0 bases, with 12 bases remaining between them. The CDR3 bases are TGTGCCAGCAGCTTGTCAGGCGAAGGCTCCTACAATGAGCAGTTCTTC. It translates to CASSLSGEGSYNEQFF.

The chain recombines TRBV3-1 (or the pseudogene TRBV3-2) with TRBJ2-3, with 14 bases aligning to TRBD2. J gave up 5 bases and V 8 bases, and 12 bases lay outside the gene matches. CDR1 LGHDT and CDR2 YNNKEL come from the germline V gene (reference sequence). The CDR3 spans 17 residues. The CDR3 loop reads CASAGTSGGGRGDTQYF. CDR3 nucleotide sequence: TGTGCCAGCGCCGGGACTAGCGGGGGAGGTCGGGGAGATACGCAGTATTTT.

The chain has TRBV27 and TRBJ2-1; the match to TRBD2 covers 11 bases. Per germline, CDR1 MNHEY and CDR2 SMNVEV (reference sequence). The length of the CDR3 is 17 residues. Losses at the gene ends were 2 bases for V and 7 bases for J; bases not matched to a gene: 10. The CDR3 DNA is TGTGCCAGCAGTTTAAACCTAGCGGGAGGTTCTTGGAATGAGCAGTTCTTC. It specifies CASSLNLAGGSWNEQFF.